The 8 T cell receptor beta chains presented below share a single source sample, sequenced in a study of CD8+ T cells in alopecia areata. The treatment here: oral pan-JAK inhibitor, 5-10 mg twice daily. RNA extraction and reverse transcription yielded cDNA as sequencing template. The assay was immunoSEQ multiplex PCR, and TCRdb's table has in-frame clones only and misses some. The sample shows 95,000 to 120,000 clones, approximately 55% of them seen only once. This specimen consisted of CD4+ T cells sorted from blood, obtained at week 24, from a patient treated with tofacitinib. All receptors come from a human donor with alopecia areata.

The chain recombines TRBV19 with TRBJ2-6; D remains unclear. The CDR3 length is 15 residues. Per the germline V gene, CDR1 is LNHDA and CDR2 is SQIVND (reference sequence). Trimming stripped 3 bases from V and 0 bases from J, with 6 bases between. CDR3 residues: CASSIGSSGANVLTF. The CDR3 DNA reads as TGTGCCAGTAGTATCGGAAGCTCTGGGGCCAACGTCCTGACTTTC.

The gene calls are TRBV6-1 and TRBJ2-5; D is unresolved. The CDR3 is 12 amino acids. The V gene lost 8 bases and the J gene lost 1 base, with 8 bases spanning the gap. From germline, CDR1 is MNHNS and CDR2 SASEGT. The CDR3 sequence is CASYQFQETQYF. CDR3 nucleotide sequence: TGTGCCAGCTATCAGTTCCAAGAGACCCAGTACTTC.

V and J are TRBV29-1 and TRBJ1-3; D perhaps matches TRBD1 (6 bases). Germline CDR1 reads SQVTM; CDR2 reads ANQGSEA. V was clipped by 6 bases and J by 4 bases, with 13 bases between them. CDR3 length: 13 residues. The chain's CDR3 is CSVLQGTGNTIYF. The CDR3 DNA sequence: TGCAGCGTCTTGCAGGGGACCGGAAACACCATATATTTT.

J is TRBJ2-1 and V is TRBV23-1, with 9 bases that match TRBD1. TRBV23-1 is sorted into the ORF group, with uncertain function. V shed 7 bases and J 4 bases; nucleotides not matched to a gene: 11. The CDR3 has 16 amino acids. This chain's CDR3 is CASTSTGTGPYNEQFF. The CDR3 region has the DNA TGCGCCAGCACATCTACCGGGACAGGGCCTTACAATGAGCAGTTCTTC.

V usage is TRBV10-1 and J usage is TRBJ2-3; 9 bases match TRBD2. CDR3 length equals 15 residues. V shed 4 bases and J 1 base; nucleotides not matched to a gene: 3. Germline assignment: CDR1 WNHNN and CDR2 SYGVQD (reference sequence). Written as DNA, the CDR3 is TGCGCCAGCAGTGGTCCTAGCGGGGGCACAGATACGCAGTATTTT. The encoded protein is CASSGPSGGTDTQYF.

The rearrangement links TRBV15 to TRBJ2-7; 7 bases agree with TRBD1. J was trimmed by 1 base and V by 6 bases; bases with no gene match: 6. The CDR3 totals 14 residues. Germline values: CDR1 LNHNV, CDR2 YYDKDF (reference sequence). CDR3 region: CATSTLDRSYEQYF. CDR3 nucleotide sequence: TGTGCCACCAGTACCTTGGACAGGTCCTACGAGCAGTACTTC.

The chain employs TRBV19 and TRBJ2-7; 8 bases fit TRBD1. V trimming: 3 bases; J trimming: 4 bases; junction bases outside the gene matches: 5. The CDR3 consists of 14 residues. Germline CDR1 is LNHDA and CDR2 is SQIVND (reference sequence). CDR3 sequence: CASSISRGPYEQYF. Written as DNA, the CDR3 is TGTGCCAGTAGTATCTCCAGGGGGCCATACGAGCAGTACTTC.

The rearrangement links TRBV27 to TRBJ1-6, with 7 bases fitting TRBD1. Germline CDR1 and CDR2: MNHEY and SMNVEV (reference sequence). The CDR3 totals 15 residues. The junction had 2 bases not matched to a gene; V was cut back by 1 base and J by 5 bases. CDR3 nucleotide sequence: TGTGCCAGCAGTTTATTTGGGACAGATAATTCACCCCTCCACTTT. Translated, it gives CASSLFGTDNSPLHF.